The 10 T cell receptor beta chains below all came from one sample that was sequenced in a study of naive and memory T cell subsets. Both TRBC1 and TRBC2 were covered by a beta constant-region primer of two equimolar oligonucleotides. TCRdb independently ran MiXCR on the UMI-ligation and nested PCR reads; one entry per CDR3 protein. The data contain some 36,000 distinct CDR3 sequences, 13% of them singletons. The specimen was effector memory CD4+ T cells from blood. Subset in this sample: effector memory, CD45RA- CD27-. All receptors derive from a human donor in good health.

This clonotype showed up many times. This chain connects TRBV7-2 to TRBJ2-2, with a weak D call TRBD2 (5 bases). Germline V gene lookup returns CDR1 SGHTA and CDR2 FQGNSA. The CDR3 is 16 residues long. V lost 5 bases and J lost 1, with 14 bases in between. Here the CDR3 reads CASSPQGGLNTGELFF. In nucleotides, the CDR3 is TGTGCCAGCAGCCCCCAAGGAGGTCTGAACACCGGGGAGCTGTTTTTT.

J is TRBJ1-1 and V is TRBV9; the D gene is possibly TRBD1 (5 bases). The CDR3 sequence is 13 residues long. The germline V and J ends were trimmed by 0 bases and 3 bases, with 6 bases remaining between them. Per germline, CDR1 SGDLS and CDR2 YYNGEE. This CDR3 reads CASSVGGDTEAFF. The CDR3 DNA sequence: TGTGCCAGCAGCGTAGGAGGGGACACTGAAGCTTTCTTT.

This clonotype was recorded at least ten times. The J gene is TRBJ2-7, the V gene TRBV7-8, with 7 nucleotides matching TRBD1. Unmatched junction bases numbered 10, after V lost 5 bases and J lost 3 bases. Germline-derived CDR1 and CDR2 are SGHVS and FQNEAQ. The CDR3 covers 15 residues. DNA of the CDR3: TGTGCCAGCAGCCTCCGACAGGGAAGCCACTACGAGCAGTACTTC. Translating gives CASSLRQGSHYEQYF.

This clonotype was seen a handful of times. This chain joins TRBV3-1 and TRBJ2-3, with a tentative D call TRBD1 (6 bases). V dropped 3 bases and J dropped 2 bases, with 12 bases sitting between them. This CDR3 region has 15 residues. Germline V gene sequence: CDR1 LGHDT, CDR2 YNNKEL (reference sequence). The CDR3 sequence: CASSQGASLTDTQYF. As DNA, the CDR3 is TGTGCCAGCAGCCAGGGGGCTAGCCTCACAGATACGCAGTATTTT.

V is TRBV23-1 and J is TRBJ1-5; D is undetermined. TRBV23-1 is an ORF for which the function is uncertain. The CDR3 extends over 8 amino acids. Deletions cut 9 bases from V and 7 bases from J, with 1 base between. CDR3 amino acids: CARQPQHF. CDR3 sequence (DNA): TGCGCCAGGCAGCCCCAGCATTTT.

This clonotype was detected many times. The J gene is TRBJ1-2, the V gene TRBV27, with a possible D match to TRBD1 (6 bases). CDR1 is MNHEY and CDR2 is SMNVEV in the germline V gene (reference sequence). The CDR3 is made up of 18 amino acids. V was cut by 5 bases and J by 3 bases, with 25 bases left in between. Here the CDR3 DNA reads TGTGCCAGCAGTAGAGGTTATAACAGGGCCAAGGGGGACTATGGCTACACCTTC. Its translation is CASSRGYNRAKGDYGYTF.

Concerning this clonotype: This may come from a read error, since a much larger clone is one base off. J is TRBJ1-5 and V is TRBV6-1; 7 nucleotides agree with TRBD1. In germline, CDR1 is MNHNS, CDR2 SASEGT. CDR3 length: 14 amino acids. The CDR3 here is CASRDSFINKPQHF. In DNA, the CDR3 is TGTGCCAGTCGGGACAGCTTTATCAATAAGCCCCAGCATTTT.

V gene TRBV10-3 combines with J gene TRBJ2-2; the D is unclear. The V gene's germline CDR1 is ENHRY and CDR2 SYGVKD. There are 14 residues in the CDR3. Deletions cut 10 bases from V and 1 base from J, with 13 bases between. The CDR3 is CATFARKNTGELFF. DNA for the CDR3: TGTGCCACATTCGCCCGCAAGAACACCGGGGAGCTGTTTTTT.

This clonotype was detected a few times. This chain links TRBV15 with TRBJ2-3; D not resolved. The CDR3 consists of 13 residues. Per germline, CDR1 LNHNV and CDR2 YYDKDF (reference sequence). With 0 bases removed from V and 6 bases from J, the gap between germline ends came to 7 bases. The CDR3 sequence is CATSRDRPDTQYF. The CDR3 DNA sequence: TGTGCCACCAGCAGAGATCGGCCGGATACGCAGTATTTT.

This clonotype is labeled medium-sized. This chain connects TRBV7-9 to TRBJ2-7, with 11 nucleotides matching TRBD2. The CDR3 consists of 15 residues. Germline CDR1 is SEHNR and CDR2 is FQNEAQ (reference sequence). V lost 1 base, J lost 6 bases, and 5 bases stayed unmatched. The CDR3, as DNA: TGTGCCAGCAGCTTAGGGCTAGCGGGAGGCGGCGAGCAGTACTTC. It is translated as CASSLGLAGGGEQYF.